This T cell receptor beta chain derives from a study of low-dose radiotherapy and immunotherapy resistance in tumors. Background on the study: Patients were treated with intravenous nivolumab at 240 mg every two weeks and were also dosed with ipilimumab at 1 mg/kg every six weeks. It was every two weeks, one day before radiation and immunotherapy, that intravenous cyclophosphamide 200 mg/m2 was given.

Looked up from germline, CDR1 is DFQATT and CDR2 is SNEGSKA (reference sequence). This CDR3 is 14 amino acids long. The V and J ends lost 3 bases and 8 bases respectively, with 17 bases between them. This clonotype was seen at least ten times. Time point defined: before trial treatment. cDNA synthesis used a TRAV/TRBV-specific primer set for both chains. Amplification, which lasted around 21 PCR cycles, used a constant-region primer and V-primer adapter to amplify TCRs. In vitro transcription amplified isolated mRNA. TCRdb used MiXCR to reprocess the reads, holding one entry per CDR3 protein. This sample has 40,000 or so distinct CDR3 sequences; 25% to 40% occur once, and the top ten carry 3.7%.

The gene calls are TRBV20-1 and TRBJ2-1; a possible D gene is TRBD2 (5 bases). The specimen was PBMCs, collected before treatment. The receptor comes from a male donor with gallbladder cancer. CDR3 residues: CSASARLANDEQFF. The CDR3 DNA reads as TGCAGTGCTAGTGCTCGGCTAGCTAACGATGAGCAGTTCTTC.